These 19 T cell receptor beta chains originate from one sample sequenced in a study of T cell changes during pregnancy in multiple sclerosis. Some clones are missing from TCRdb's copy, which holds only in-frame ones; the method was immunoSEQ multiplex PCR. The sample includes about 94,000 clones, just under 95% of them seen just once. The material was peripheral blood, obtained in the third trimester of pregnancy. The receptors were gathered from a female donor with multiple sclerosis, enrolled in a pregnancy study.

CDR3 protein: CASGDRGLSNQPQHF. The CDR3 DNA is TGTGCCAGTGGGGACAGGGGGTTGAGCAATCAGCCCCAGCATTTT. The chain links TRBV19 to TRBJ1-5; 11 nucleotides align to TRBD1. The CDR3 extends over 15 amino acids. V lost 8 bases and J lost 1; bases outside the gene matches: 4. From germline, CDR1 is LNHDA and CDR2 SQIVND (reference sequence).

The chain combines TRBV6-4 with TRBJ2-2; a possible D gene is TRBD2 (6 bases). This CDR3 comprises 13 residues. V was cut by 5 bases and J by 7 bases, with 11 bases left in between. CDR1 is MRHNA and CDR2 is SNTAGT in the germline V gene. CDR3 region: CASSRTSFGELFF. CDR3 in DNA: TGTGCCAGCAGTAGAACTAGCTTCGGGGAGCTGTTTTTT.

This chain links TRBV30 with TRBJ2-2, with D tentatively TRBD2 (5 bases). V was clipped by 0 bases and J by 5 bases, with 13 bases between them. The CDR3 runs 15 residues. The germline V gene encodes CDR1 GTSNPN and CDR2 SVGIG (reference sequence). CDR3 amino acids: CAWSVLSGDTGELFF. The CDR3 nucleotides are TGTGCCTGGAGTGTACTCTCCGGGGATACCGGGGAGCTGTTTTTT.

The chain employs TRBV27 and TRBJ1-2; 10 positions match TRBD1. Germline assignment: CDR1 MNHEY and CDR2 SMNVEV (reference sequence). Trimming cost V 5 bases and J 7 bases; bases outside gene matches: 10. The length of the CDR3 is 15 residues. CDR3 sequence reads: CASSDRTGGFAGYTF. The CDR3 DNA sequence: TGTGCCAGCAGTGACCGGACAGGGGGTTTTGCTGGCTACACCTTC.

In its sample, this clone was seen once. The V and J genes are TRBV27 and TRBJ2-5, with a weak D call TRBD1 (8 bases). The CDR3 covers 16 residues. V dropped 6 bases and J dropped 10 bases, with 27 bases sitting between them. In germline, CDR1 is MNHEY, CDR2 SMNVEV (reference sequence). CDR3 in amino acids: CASSTTGGTTQDDQYF. CDR3 coding DNA: TGTGCCAGCAGCACTACAGGGGGGACTACTCAAGATGACCAGTACTTC.

V and J are TRBV10-3 and TRBJ2-1; D is ambiguous. With 7 bases removed from V and 0 bases from J, the gap between germline ends came to 10 bases. Germline assignment: CDR1 ENHRY and CDR2 SYGVKD. CDR3 length: 14 amino acids. CDR3 nucleotides: TGTGCCATCACCGCCGACAACTCCTACAATGAGCAGTTCTTC. Protein sequence: CAITADNSYNEQFF.

This sequence joins TRBV5-1 and TRBJ2-7, with TRBD1 identical over 8 bases. The CDR3 contains 15 residues. From germline, CDR1 is SGHRS and CDR2 YFSETQ. The ends lost 3 bases at V and 0 bases at J; junction bases unmatched: 5. The CDR3 protein is CASSSGTGLSYEQYF. For the CDR3, the DNA is TGCGCCAGCAGCTCCGGGACAGGTCTCTCCTACGAGCAGTACTTC.

The J gene is TRBJ1-4, the V gene TRBV5-1, with no clear D. CDR1 and CDR2 from the germline V gene are SGHRS and YFSETQ. This CDR3 spans 15 amino acids. V shed 0 bases and J shed 0 bases, with 6 bases lying between them. In nucleotides, the CDR3 is TGCGCCAGCAGCTTGGGGCCTCCAACTAATGAAAAACTGTTTTTT. It specifies CASSLGPPTNEKLFF.

V usage is TRBV2 and J usage is TRBJ2-7; TRBD1 matches 9 bases. V was pared by 5 bases and J by 4 bases, with 6 bases of the junction left unmatched. The CDR3 spans 14 residues. In germline, CDR1 is SNHLY, CDR2 FYNNEI. CDR3: CASSWTGDLYEQYF. The CDR3, as DNA: TGTGCCAGCAGTTGGACAGGGGATCTTTACGAGCAGTACTTC.

V gene TRBV28 combines with J gene TRBJ1-1; possibly TRBD1 for D (6 bases). The V gene lost 5 bases and the J gene lost 6 bases, with 13 bases spanning the gap. The CDR3 has 13 residues. Germline lookup yields CDR1 MDHEN and CDR2 SYDVKM. DNA of the CDR3: TGTGCCAGCAGTGAAACGGGACAACCTGAAGCTTTCTTT. It is translated as CASSETGQPEAFF.

This chain joins TRBV27 and TRBJ2-3, with 10 positions matching TRBD2. There are 16 residues in the CDR3. V was clipped by 2 bases and J by 2 bases; unmatched bases: 4. Per the germline V gene, CDR1 is MNHEY and CDR2 is SMNVEV (reference sequence). The CDR3 loop reads CASSLSGRVHTDTQYF. CDR3 in DNA: TGTGCCAGCAGTTTAAGCGGGAGGGTGCACACAGATACGCAGTATTTT.

The chain combines TRBV27 with TRBJ2-5; D not resolved. The CDR3 is 14 residues long. Germline assignment: CDR1 MNHEY and CDR2 SMNVEV (reference sequence). The germline V and J ends were trimmed by 6 bases and 1 base, with 12 bases remaining between them. CDR3 sequence reads: CASRASVAQETQYF. Written as DNA, the CDR3 is TGTGCCAGCAGGGCTTCGGTAGCCCAAGAGACCCAGTACTTC.

This sequence joins TRBV6-1 and TRBJ2-7; D gene unclear. The germline V and J ends were trimmed by 1 base and 4 bases, with 14 bases remaining between them. Germline V gene lookup returns CDR1 MNHNS and CDR2 SASEGT. The CDR3 sequence is 15 residues long. CDR3 protein: CASSEVQETLYEQYF. CDR3 in DNA: TGTGCCAGCAGTGAAGTTCAGGAAACCTTATACGAGCAGTACTTC.

The V and J genes are TRBV5-4 and TRBJ2-5, with 12 bases matching TRBD2. There are 13 residues in the CDR3. Germline CDR1 SGHNT, CDR2 YYREEE (reference sequence). Trimming at V came to 7 bases and at J to 5 bases, leaving 3 bases not matched to a gene. DNA of the CDR3: TGTGCCAGCGGACTAGCGGGAAGGGAGACCCAGTACTTC. Protein product: CASGLAGRETQYF.

The genes are TRBV6-1 and TRBJ1-2; a weak D match, TRBD1 (6 bases). The V end lost 5 bases, the J end lost 2 bases, and 9 bases lay between the germline ends. Germline CDR1 and CDR2: MNHNS and SASEGT. The CDR3 is 13 residues long. The CDR3 DNA follows: TGTGCCAGCAGTTGGGACACCAACTATGGCTACACCTTC. Its translation: CASSWDTNYGYTF.

The chain has TRBV11-3 and TRBJ1-1, with D maybe TRBD1 (5 bases). The CDR3 has 13 residues. Germline CDR1 is SGHNT and CDR2 is YENEEA. V was trimmed by 4 bases and J by 2 bases, leaving 8 bases between them. The CDR3 region is CASSYDRNTEAFF. CDR3 coding DNA: TGTGCCAGCAGCTACGACAGAAACACTGAAGCTTTCTTT.

This chain links TRBV28 with TRBJ1-5, with 9 bases lining up with TRBD1. V shed 6 bases and J 4 bases; nucleotides not matched to a gene: 4. The CDR3 extends over 14 amino acids. CDR1 and CDR2 from the germline V gene are MDHEN and SYDVKM. CDR3 region: CASRQGAGNQPQHF. As DNA, the CDR3 is TGTGCCAGCAGACAGGGGGCAGGTAATCAGCCCCAGCATTTT.

This rearrangement joins TRBV4-1 to TRBJ2-3; TRBD2 is a possible D gene (6 bases). V dropped 10 bases and J dropped 2 bases, with 13 bases sitting between them. The CDR3 is 13 residues long. CDR1 MGHRA and CDR2 YSYEKL come from the germline V gene. CDR3 bases: TGCGCCACCGCAACTAGCATCACAGATACGCAGTATTTT. Protein product: CATATSITDTQYF.

The V gene is TRBV5-4, the J gene TRBJ2-7; TRBD2 agrees at 11 bases. Germline-derived CDR1 and CDR2 are SGHNT and YYREEE (reference sequence). Trimming at V came to 5 bases and at J to 3 bases, leaving 4 bases not matched to a gene. The CDR3 sequence is 14 residues long. CDR3 sequence reads: CASSPGLADYEQYF. CDR3 coding DNA: TGTGCCAGCAGTCCGGGACTAGCGGACTACGAGCAGTACTTC.